Below, one TCR beta chain is given with its context. The target antigen is unknown. The junction does not match germline at one end; this may be a read error. This sample is drawn from a study of somatic mutations in cytotoxic T cells in rheumatoid arthritis. Turning to the study itself: Nearly 100% purity was obtained when some V beta antibody-stained T-cell populations were flow-sorted; these included V beta1+ cells sequenced for TCRB. Study observations and caveats: Age was associated with higher CD8+ clonality in rheumatoid arthritis patients, not in healthy controls. Antigens bound by the expanded CD8+ clones were not identified.

CDR1 SGHNT and CDR2 YYREEE come from the germline V gene (reference sequence). The CDR3 spans 11 residues. Sequencing used immunoSEQ multiplex PCR; TCRdb keeps in-frame clones, though not all of them. The table includes 18,000 or so clones, 73% detected once. Positive magnetic bead selection, which isolated the CD4+ and CD8+ cells, was followed by a flow cytometry check of purity. This sequence joins TRBV5-4 and TRBJ1-1; D not certain. Material for sequencing was CD8+ T cells sorted from blood. The sequence was obtained from an older woman in good health. The DNA for the CDR3 is TGTGCCAGCAACTTGGGCGCTGAAGCTTTCTTT. It is translated as CASNLGAEAFF.